Each of the 10 T cell receptor beta chains below was sequenced from the same sample in a study of response to subunit inactivated influenza vaccine. TCRdb redid the calling of the RT-PCR reads with MiXCR, one entry per CDR3 protein. This sample has 650,000 or so distinct CDR3 sequences, with less than 15% found just once. This specimen was PBMCs from blood, taken 14 to 15 days before vaccination. These TCRs come from a man aged 45-60 years who received an inactivated influenza vaccine.

This chain uses TRBV6-5 with TRBJ2-7, with D perhaps given as TRBD1 or TRBD2 (5 bases each). Trimming removed 2 bases at V and 2 bases at J, with 16 bases between. Germline CDR1 and CDR2: MNHEY and SVGAGI. This CDR3 is built from 16 residues. CDR3 in amino acids: CASSYTQLGTAYEQYF. DNA of the CDR3: TGTGCCAGCAGTTACACGCAGTTGGGGACGGCCTACGAGCAGTACTTC.

For this clonotype: Since a much larger clone is just one base distant, this may be a read error. The chain couples TRBV30 to TRBJ2-1, with D perhaps being TRBD1 or TRBD2 (7 bases each). This CDR3 has 14 residues. Germline V gives CDR1 GTSNPN, CDR2 SVGIG (reference sequence). The CDR3 DNA reads TGTGGCTGGAGGGGAGGGACAGCTTACAATGAGCAGTTCTTC. It yields the protein CGWRGGTAYNEQFF.

A few counts support this clonotype. The gene calls are TRBV24-1 and TRBJ2-1; TRBD1 aligns across 12 bases. CDR3 length equals 21 residues. V shed 5 bases and J 1 base; nucleotides not matched to a gene: 17. Germline loops: CDR1 KGHDR, CDR2 SFDVKD. The chain's CDR3 is CATSGLKPGQGAKGSYNEQFF. Here the CDR3 DNA reads TGTGCCACCAGTGGACTAAAACCGGGACAGGGGGCGAAAGGGTCCTACAATGAGCAGTTCTTC.

The V call is TRBV2, the J call TRBJ2-2; D is ambiguous. Looked up from germline, CDR1 is SNHLY and CDR2 is FYNNEI. Trimming removed 0 bases from V and 3 bases from J, with 5 bases in between. The CDR3 spans 14 residues. The CDR3 DNA is TGTGCCAGCAGTGAAGCGCTGTACACCGGGGAGCTGTTTTTT. Translated: CASSEALYTGELFF.

This clonotype was found a few times. The gene calls are TRBV29-1 and TRBJ1-2; tentatively, D is TRBD1 (5 bases). The CDR3 is made up of 14 amino acids. Germline V lookup: CDR1 SQVTM, CDR2 ANQGSEA. As DNA, the CDR3 is TGCACTTCCTATTCCCCGGGGCGCATTGATGGCTACACCTTC. It yields the protein CTSYSPGRIDGYTF.

This chain links TRBV20-1 with TRBJ2-7; TRBD2 might be the D (5 bases). Trimming took off 3 bases at V and 2 bases at J, with 11 bases between the two ends. CDR3 length: 13 residues. Germline loops: CDR1 DFQATT, CDR2 SNEGSKA (reference sequence). CDR3 amino acids: CSARRGLTYEQYF. In DNA form, the CDR3 reads TGCAGTGCTAGGCGCGGGTTAACCTACGAGCAGTACTTC.

CDR3 in amino acids: CASSATGQSRFGYTF. CDR3 sequence (DNA): TGTGCCAGCAGTGCTACAGGGCAAAGCCGGTTTGGCTACACCTTC. The rearrangement links TRBV6-1 to TRBJ1-2, with D tentatively TRBD1 (6 bases). V was cut by 4 bases and J by 7 bases, with 19 bases left in between. The CDR3 covers 15 residues. Germline V CDR1 and CDR2: MNHNS, SASEGT.

The rearrangement joins TRBV28 to TRBJ2-7; 7 bases line up with TRBD1. This CDR3 is built from 12 residues. Germline V gene sequence: CDR1 MDHEN, CDR2 SYDVKM. The trim removed 3 bases at V and 9 bases at J, leaving 5 bases unmatched. CDR3: CASSFFRDRQYF. The CDR3 DNA is TGTGCCAGCAGTTTTTTCCGGGACAGGCAGTACTTC.

This chain joins TRBV28 and TRBJ2-3; 7 bases are shared with TRBD1. The CDR3 runs 14 residues. In germline, CDR1 is MDHEN, CDR2 SYDVKM. Trimming took 6 bases from V and 3 from J; bases not matched to a gene: 6. CDR3 protein: CASRLKGATDTQYF. In nucleotides, the CDR3 is TGTGCCAGCAGATTAAAGGGGGCTACAGATACGCAGTATTTT.

This chain links TRBV7-2 with TRBJ2-3; possible D gene TRBD2, 6 bases. Trimming left V 3 bases short and J 3 bases short, with 13 bases between. The germline V gene has CDR1 SGHTA and CDR2 FQGNSA. The CDR3 is 15 amino acids. The DNA of the CDR3 is TGTGCCAGCAGCTTTCAGTCAGGGAGGACAGATACGCAGTATTTT. This translates into CASSFQSGRTDTQYF.